The entry below describes one T cell receptor beta chain. The sample is drawn from a study of blood T cell repertoires in COVID-19. Libraries were prepared by immunoSEQ multiplex PCR; TCRdb keeps only in-frame clonotypes and omits some of them. The table has some 160,000 clones, 80% seen once. V was shortened by 3 bases and J by 2 bases, with 8 bases between the two germline ends. Germline V CDR1 and CDR2: SGDLS, YYNGEE. The CDR3 length is 14 residues. This sequence was found in a woman aged 55-70 years who had recovered from COVID-19. V and J are TRBV9 and TRBJ2-2; no reliable D call. Sample: PBMCs or T cells enriched from blood (not recorded which). The CDR3 DNA follows: TGTGCCAGCAGCGCCCATACAAACACCGGGGAGCTGTTTTTT. It translates to CASSAHTNTGELFF. The full variable domain, with the rest looked up from reference TRBV9 and TRBJ2-2, is DSGVTQTPKHLITATGQRVTLRCSPRSGDLSVYWYQQSLDQGLQFLIQYYNGEERAKGNILERFSAQQFPDLHSELNLSSLELGDSALYFCASSAHTNTGELFFGEGSRLTVL.